What follows are 17 T cell receptor beta chains derived from one specimen sequenced in a study of blood T cell repertoires in COVID-19. Measured with immunoSEQ multiplex PCR; TCRdb has only the in-frame clones, and not every one. The sample consists of roughly 220,000 clones, about 86% of them appearing once. The sequenced sample consisted of peripheral blood. Source of these receptors: a woman between 45 and 65 years old with COVID-19, enrolled during active disease.

In its sample, this clone was seen a few times. This CDR3 is CASSGADILFYGYTF. The CDR3 DNA is TGTGCCAGCAGTGGGGCGGACATCCTCTTCTATGGCTACACCTTC. This chain connects TRBV25-1 to TRBJ1-2; D might be TRBD1 (5 bases). The CDR3 has 15 amino acids. CDR1 and CDR2 from the germline V gene are MGHDK and SYGVNS. V gave up 4 bases and J gave up 4 bases, with 16 bases separating them.

The chain has TRBV7-9 and TRBJ1-3, with D perhaps TRBD1 (5 bases). The germline V gene has CDR1 SEHNR and CDR2 FQNEAQ (reference sequence). There are 14 residues in the CDR3. Trimming took 3 bases from V and 3 from J, leaving 9 bases between them. CDR3 amino acids: CASSFADSGNTIYF. The CDR3 DNA is TGTGCCAGCAGCTTTGCAGACAGTGGAAACACCATATATTTT. Complete variable domain (other parts from reference TRBV7-9 and TRBJ1-3): DTGVSQNPRHKITKRGQNVTFRCDPISEHNRLYWYRQTLGQGPEFLTYFQNEAQLEKSRLLSDRFSAERPKGSFSTLEIQRTEQGDSAMYLCASSFADSGNTIYFGEGSWLTVV.

The table lists this clone with a few counts. This sequence joins TRBV11-2 and TRBJ2-1; the match to TRBD2 covers 9 bases. Germline V gene lookup returns CDR1 SGHAT and CDR2 FQNNGV. V lost 1 base to trimming and J lost 7 bases; unmatched junction nucleotides: 8. The length of the CDR3 is 16 residues. The DNA for the CDR3 is TGTGCCAGCAGCTTAGGTAGTAGCGGGGGACTTAATGAGCAGTTCTTC. Translating gives CASSLGSSGGLNEQFF.

The chain is built from TRBV7-9 and TRBJ1-3; 7 bases are shared with TRBD1. Germline CDR1 and CDR2: SEHNR and FQNEAQ (reference sequence). The CDR3 is made up of 14 amino acids. Trimming took 5 bases from V and 2 from J; bases not matched to a gene: 3. CDR3 DNA: TGTGCCAGCAGCCCGACAGGGCCTGGAAACACCATATATTTT. Protein sequence: CASSPTGPGNTIYF.

This clone was picked up a small number of times. The chain uses TRBV5-1 and TRBJ2-6; 10 nucleotides agree with TRBD1. Trimming cost V 7 bases and J 0 bases; bases outside gene matches: 10. Germline values: CDR1 SGHRS, CDR2 YFSETQ. The CDR3 covers 18 residues. CDR3 DNA sequence: TGCGCCAGCTCCCCCGGGACAGGGGCCTCCTCTGGGGCCAACGTCCTGACTTTC. It encodes CASSPGTGASSGANVLTF.

This chain joins TRBV7-2 and TRBJ2-3; 11 nucleotides line up with TRBD2. This CDR3 has 18 amino acids. CDR1 and CDR2 from the germline V gene are SGHTA and FQGNSA. Trimming removed 4 bases from V and 0 bases from J; junction bases left unmatched: 9. The CDR3 nucleotides are TGTGCCAGCAGCTCGAAGGCTAGCGGGGGGCTCAGCACAGATACGCAGTATTTT. Protein: CASSSKASGGLSTDTQYF.

As DNA, the CDR3 is TGTGCCAGCAGTTACCCGAACGCGGGTAGCTCCTATAATTCACCCCTCCACTTT. The encoded protein is CASSYPNAGSSYNSPLHF. The genes are TRBV6-2 or TRBV6-3 and TRBJ1-6; D not certain. This CDR3 spans 18 amino acids. V lost 2 bases, J lost 0 bases, and 14 bases lay in between. Looked up from germline, CDR1 is MNHEY and CDR2 is SVGEGT.

The CDR3 region is CASSLEVSTEAFF. CDR3 DNA: TGTGCCAGCAGCTTAGAGGTGAGCACTGAAGCTTTCTTT. The rearrangement uses TRBV11-3 and TRBJ1-1; D is unresolved. The germline V gene encodes CDR1 SGHNT and CDR2 YENEEA. V lost 0 bases to trimming and J lost 4 bases, with 6 bases between them. The CDR3 totals 13 residues.

A single count supports this clone. This chain links TRBV6-2 or TRBV6-3 with TRBJ1-2; 10 bases are a match to TRBD1. CDR1 MNHEY and CDR2 SVGEGT come from the germline V gene. J gave up 8 bases and V 2 bases, and 5 bases lay outside the gene matches. This CDR3 has 14 residues. The CDR3 DNA reads TGTGCCAGCAGTTACGGTGGACAGGGGGTAGGCTACACCTTC. The encoded protein is CASSYGGQGVGYTF.

This chain uses TRBV3-1 (or the pseudogene TRBV3-2) with TRBJ2-5; 10 bases agree with TRBD2. This CDR3 has 18 residues. Unmatched junction bases numbered 12, after V lost 0 bases and J lost 5 bases. Germline CDR1 is LGHDT and CDR2 is YNNKEL (reference sequence). The CDR3 protein is CASSQDGPAGGREETQYF. The CDR3 DNA reads TGTGCCAGCAGCCAAGACGGCCCAGCGGGGGGGCGGGAGGAGACCCAGTACTTC.

The chain carries TRBV25-1 and TRBJ1-5; tentative D call: TRBD1 (6 bases). This CDR3 region has 12 residues. Trimming removed 6 bases at V and 4 bases at J, with 7 bases between. Germline V gene lookup returns CDR1 MGHDK and CDR2 SYGVNS. CDR3 amino acids: CASSRGNQPQHF. In DNA, the CDR3 is TGTGCCAGCAGCAGGGGTAATCAGCCCCAGCATTTT.

V usage is TRBV5-4 and J usage is TRBJ2-2; TRBD2 aligns across 14 bases. The CDR3 is made up of 15 amino acids. Trimming cost V 3 bases and J 13 bases; bases outside gene matches: 8. Germline V gene data show CDR1 as SGHNT and CDR2 as YYREEE (reference sequence). The DNA of the CDR3 is TGTGCCAGCAGCTCCCGGACTAGCGGGGGGTCAGGGCTGTTTTTT. This codes for CASSSRTSGGSGLFF.

The V call is TRBV6-6, the J call TRBJ1-2, with TRBD1 identical over 10 bases. The V gene's germline CDR1 is MNHNY and CDR2 SVGAGI (reference sequence). The CDR3 is made up of 15 amino acids. J lost 4 bases, V lost 0 bases, and 2 bases had no gene match. CDR3 sequence reads: CASSYSTGGGYGYTF. In nucleotides, the CDR3 is TGTGCCAGCAGTTACTCGACAGGGGGCGGCTATGGCTACACCTTC.

V is TRBV11-3 and J is TRBJ2-1; 8 nucleotides agree with TRBD2. Germline CDR1 reads SGHNT; CDR2 reads YENEEA. V trimming: 1 base; J trimming: 7 bases; junction bases outside the gene matches: 3. CDR3 length equals 14 residues. CDR3 sequence reads: CASSLVAGGNEQFF. The CDR3 DNA sequence: TGTGCCAGCAGCTTAGTTGCGGGGGGTAATGAGCAGTTCTTC.

The gene calls are TRBV11-3 and TRBJ1-1; 10 nucleotides line up with TRBD1. Trimming took 5 bases from V and 4 from J; bases not matched to a gene: 1. CDR3 length: 13 amino acids. Germline values: CDR1 SGHNT, CDR2 YENEEA. The CDR3 DNA reads TGTGCCAGCAGCCGGGACAGGGGCACTGAAGCTTTCTTT. This encodes CASSRDRGTEAFF.

The gene calls are TRBV21-1 and TRBJ1-1; TRBD1 is the table's D call, not checked against the DNA. TRBV21-1 is assigned pseudogene status. This CDR3 has 18 amino acids. The CDR3 loop is CASSKEHYPGQGNTEAFF. The CDR3 DNA follows: TGTGCCAGCAGCAAAGAGCACTACCCGGGACAGGGTAACACTGAAGCTTTCTTT.

This clone occurred once. This chain links TRBV15 with TRBJ1-2, with 9 bases lining up with TRBD1. CDR1 and CDR2 (germline): LNHNV, YYDKDF (reference sequence). V was clipped by 8 bases and J by 3 bases; unmatched bases: 4. The CDR3 consists of 13 residues. DNA for the CDR3: TGTGCCACCGTGACAGGGGGAGACTATGGCTACACCTTC. It is translated as CATVTGGDYGYTF.